This T cell receptor beta chain was sequenced for a study of T cell changes during pregnancy in multiple sclerosis. The assay was immunoSEQ multiplex PCR, and TCRdb's table has in-frame clones only and misses some. The sample shows tens of thousands of clones, under 95% of them seen only once. With regard to this clone: Other nucleotide sequences in the sample specify the same CDR3.

The TCR comes from a female donor with multiple sclerosis, enrolled in a pregnancy study. The starting material was CD8+ T cells from peripheral blood mononuclear cells, obtained before pregnancy.

CDR3: CASSLAGGNTEAFF. CDR3 nucleotide sequence: TGTGCCAGCAGCTTAGCAGGGGGGAACACTGAAGCTTTCTTT. This chain links TRBV7-6 with TRBJ1-1, with D possibly matching TRBD1 (6 bases). Germline V lookup: CDR1 SGHVS, CDR2 FNYEAQ. Trimming removed 0 bases from V and 1 base from J, with 6 bases in between. The CDR3 has 14 residues.